What follows are 18 T cell receptor beta chains derived from one specimen sequenced in a study of shared clonotypes between healthy human individuals. Here immunoSEQ multiplex PCR was the method, and the copy in TCRdb shows in-frame clones only, minus some. The table includes around 2.5 million clones, roughly 93% detected once. Material for sequencing was naive CD4+ T cells from PBMCs. Noted subset: CD45RA+ positively selected. The receptors here all came from a young man in good health. Some clones in this sample may be carry-over from other donors' samples.

The chain recombines TRBV5-1 with TRBJ2-3; D is unclear. CDR3 length equals 15 residues. With 4 bases removed from V and 4 bases from J, the gap between germline ends came to 16 bases. Germline loops: CDR1 SGHRS, CDR2 YFSETQ. The CDR3 spells CASSPDDRAPDTQYF. The CDR3, as DNA: TGCGCCAGCAGCCCAGACGATAGAGCCCCAGATACGCAGTATTTT.

This clone was found once. This rearrangement joins TRBV4-1 to TRBJ2-5; 14 positions agree with TRBD2. V lost 3 bases to trimming and J lost 5 bases; unmatched junction nucleotides: 8. Looked up from germline, CDR1 is MGHRA and CDR2 is YSYEKL. The length of the CDR3 is 17 residues. The CDR3 DNA reads TGCGCCAGCAGCCAGATGGGACTAGCGGGAGAGGGGGAGACCCAGTACTTC. This translates into CASSQMGLAGEGETQYF.

V and J are TRBV4-2 and TRBJ2-3; 12 bases are shared with TRBD2. Germline CDR1 LGHNA, CDR2 YNFKEQ. The CDR3 runs to 16 residues. J gave up 2 bases and V 3 bases, and 3 bases lay outside the gene matches. The CDR3 here is CASSQGTSGYTDTQYF. The CDR3 DNA reads as TGTGCCAGCAGCCAGGGGACTAGCGGGTACACAGATACGCAGTATTTT.

CDR3 in amino acids: CASSAPSYEQYF. In DNA form, the CDR3 reads TGTGCCAGCAGTGCCCCCTCCTACGAGCAGTACTTC. The rearrangement joins TRBV25-1 to TRBJ2-7; D gene ambiguous. Trimming took 4 bases from V and 0 from J, leaving 4 bases between them. The CDR3 length is 12 residues. CDR1 is MGHDK and CDR2 is SYGVNS in the germline V gene.

This chain uses TRBV5-5 with TRBJ2-7; unclear D gene. Germline V gene lookup returns CDR1 SGHKS and CDR2 YYEKEE (reference sequence). The CDR3 is 14 amino acids. V was cut by 3 bases and J by 0 bases, with 10 bases left in between. The CDR3 loop is CASSSQTSSYEQYF. The CDR3 DNA sequence: TGTGCCAGCAGCTCTCAGACGAGCTCCTACGAGCAGTACTTC.

In its sample, this clone was seen once. The chain is built from TRBV25-1 and TRBJ2-1; 7 nucleotides match TRBD2. The length of the CDR3 is 15 residues. The trim removed 6 bases at V and 1 base at J, leaving 6 bases unmatched. Germline assignment: CDR1 MGHDK and CDR2 SYGVNS. CDR3 coding DNA: TGTGCCAGCAGCCTGGGGGGGATGTCCTACAATGAGCAGTTCTTC. Encoded protein: CASSLGGMSYNEQFF.

The chain uses TRBV28 and TRBJ2-2, with 12 bases matching TRBD2. With V trimmed by 6 bases and J by 7 bases, 9 bases remained unmatched. The CDR3 runs to 16 residues. Germline-derived CDR1 and CDR2 are MDHEN and SYDVKM. The DNA of the CDR3 is TGTGCCAGCAGAGCCCCTAGCGGGAGGGCAAGCGGGGAGCTGTTTTTT. Its translation is CASRAPSGRASGELFF.

The J gene is TRBJ1-4, the V gene TRBV15; D is unresolved. This CDR3 comprises 16 residues. V was clipped by 3 bases and J by 4 bases, with 15 bases between them. The germline gives CDR1 LNHNV, CDR2 YYDKDF (reference sequence). The CDR3 sequence is CATSSGVGKGNEKLFF. In nucleotides, the CDR3 is TGTGCCACCAGCAGCGGGGTGGGCAAGGGTAATGAAAAACTGTTTTTT.

The chain is built from TRBV10-3 and TRBJ2-5, with 7 bases matching TRBD2. The J segment lost 2 bases and the V segment lost 10 bases, leaving 10 bases of the junction unmatched. This CDR3 is 14 amino acids long. The germline V gene encodes CDR1 ENHRY and CDR2 SYGVKD. CDR3 sequence (DNA): TGTGCCACCAAGGGGCTAGCGGTACAAGAGACCCAGTACTTC. Translated: CATKGLAVQETQYF.

The chain combines TRBV29-1 with TRBJ1-2, with 10 bases lining up with TRBD1. Looked up from germline, CDR1 is SQVTM and CDR2 is ANQGSEA. The length of the CDR3 is 13 residues. J was trimmed by 6 bases and V by 4 bases; bases with no gene match: 5. The CDR3 DNA follows: TGCAGCGTTGCGGGACAGGGGTACGATGGCTACACCTTC. It translates to CSVAGQGYDGYTF.

For this clone: This sample includes further DNA sequences coding for the same CDR3. The CDR3 nucleotides read TGTGCCAGCAGTGACACATCCTATGGCTACACCTTC. Protein product: CASSDTSYGYTF. The V call is TRBV6-1, the J call TRBJ1-2; D not resolved. Trimming took 3 bases from V and 4 from J, leaving 6 bases between them. This CDR3 region has 12 residues. Germline values: CDR1 MNHNS, CDR2 SASEGT.

This rearrangement joins TRBV15 to TRBJ1-4, with unresolved D. The germline CDR1 and CDR2 sequences are LNHNV and YYDKDF (reference sequence). Between the trimmed V and J ends, which lost 0 bases and 1 base, there was a span of 15 bases. The CDR3 extends over 18 amino acids. CDR3 in amino acids: CATSRDPPKIRTNEKLFF. The CDR3 DNA reads as TGTGCCACCAGCAGAGATCCCCCGAAGATCAGAACTAATGAAAAACTGTTTTTT.

This chain uses TRBV7-2 with TRBJ1-4, with a tentative D call TRBD1 (6 bases). The V gene's germline CDR1 is SGHTA and CDR2 FQGNSA. Trimming removed 0 bases at V and 2 bases at J, with 7 bases between. CDR3 length equals 15 residues. Written as DNA, the CDR3 is TGTGCCAGCAGCTTAGCGAGGGGGACTAATGAAAAACTGTTTTTT. Its protein product is CASSLARGTNEKLFF.

The chain is built from TRBV2 and TRBJ1-1; maybe TRBD1 (6 bases). Germline-derived CDR1 and CDR2 are SNHLY and FYNNEI. The CDR3 has 14 amino acids. Trimming pared 8 bases from V and 12 bases from J, leaving 25 bases between. CDR3 protein: CASLGGLQYTRTFF. The CDR3, as DNA: TGTGCCAGCTTGGGGGGGCTCCAGTATACGCGAACTTTCTTT.

The rearrangement uses TRBV9 and TRBJ1-4; D not certain. The CDR3 covers 15 residues. Trimming shortened V by 0 bases and J by 9 bases, and 15 bases separated the two germline ends. CDR1 SGDLS and CDR2 YYNGEE come from the germline V gene. The CDR3 is CASSVDANTGQKLFF. DNA for the CDR3: TGTGCCAGCAGCGTAGATGCGAACACGGGCCAAAAACTGTTTTTT.

This chain joins TRBV10-1 and TRBJ1-2, with TRBD1 matching 7 bases. The CDR3 consists of 13 residues. Germline CDR1 reads WNHNN; CDR2 reads SYGVQD (reference sequence). Germline trimming cut 3 bases from V and 8 bases from J; bases unmatched to any gene: 6. The CDR3 DNA sequence: TGCGCCAGCAGTGACCACAGGGGAGGCGGCTACACCTTC. This encodes CASSDHRGGGYTF.

This clone is a singleton in its sample. This rearrangement joins TRBV12-5 to TRBJ2-7; D might be TRBD2 (5 bases). CDR1 is LGHNT and CDR2 is FRNRAP in the germline V gene. CDR3 size: 19 residues. Deletions cut 0 bases from V and 0 bases from J, with 21 bases between. As DNA, the CDR3 is TGTGCTAGTGGTTTGGTACCATGGTGGAAGGTTGGGAGCTCCTACGAGCAGTACTTC. It encodes CASGLVPWWKVGSSYEQYF. Variable domain in full (rest from reference TRBV12-5 and TRBJ2-7): DARVTQTPRHKVTEMGQEVTMRCQPILGHNTVFWYRQTMMQGLELLAYFRNRAPLDDSGMPKDRFSAEMPDATLATLKIQPSEPRDSAVYFCASGLVPWWKVGSSYEQYFGPGTRLTVT.

The chain couples TRBV2 to TRBJ1-5; D remains unclear. Trimming removed 6 bases at V and 5 bases at J, with 11 bases between. CDR1 is SNHLY, CDR2 FYNNEI, per germline. The CDR3 is 13 residues long. The CDR3 sequence: CASRGLGHQPQHF. CDR3 sequence (DNA): TGTGCCAGCAGGGGGTTAGGGCATCAGCCCCAGCATTTT.